This T cell receptor (beta chain) was found in a study of low-dose radiotherapy and immunotherapy resistance in tumors. For the study at large: Patients of Cohort 1 had 0.5 Gy fractions every 2 weeks, which summed to 6.5 Gy.

TRAV- and TRBV-specific primers were used for first-strand cDNA, which covered alpha and beta chains. Using a constant-region primer together with a V-primer adapter, TCRs were subjected to 20 to 25 PCR cycles of amplification. In TCRdb, the reads were re-called with MiXCR into one record per CDR3 protein. The sample lists 85,000 to 95,000 distinct CDR3 sequences, roughly a tenth occurring once. Documented time point: before trial treatment. The therapy administered to donors comprised nivolumab, ipilimumab, aspirin, low-dose cyclophosphamide and low-dose radiotherapy. This CDR3 has 13 amino acids. The germline gives CDR1 SQVTM, CDR2 ANQGSEA. V shed 3 bases and J 8 bases; nucleotides not matched to a gene: 4.

The clonotype originates from a male donor with prostate cancer. Sample: PBMCs, taken before treatment. V usage is TRBV29-1 and J usage is TRBJ1-2; 12 nucleotides align to TRBD1. DNA of the CDR3: TGCAGCGTTGAGGGACAGGGGGCTAAAGGCTACACCTTC. Its protein is CSVEGQGAKGYTF.